This T cell receptor beta chain is from a study of radiotherapy plus CTLA-4 blockade in lung cancer. For the study at large: Objective response was observed in more than 15% of patients, and disease control in approximately 33%.

The V segment lost 1 base and the J segment 4 bases; nucleotides outside the gene matches: 6. The germline V gene has CDR1 SGHVS and CDR2 FQNEAQ. The CDR3 runs 16 residues. Clones were read by immunoSEQ multiplex PCR, and TCRdb kept only the in-frame ones, dropping some. The profile shows tens of thousands of clones, approximately 83% of them singletons. This clone was detected once. No antigen is known for it. Overall study results and limits: Early clone dynamics of blood T cells, plus interferon-beta, reportedly predicted response best.

The sequence was obtained from a human donor with non-small cell lung cancer who had stable disease on radiotherapy plus ipilimumab. The chain employs TRBV7-8 and TRBJ2-3, with 9 bases fitting TRBD1. Specimen: peripheral blood, collected from a patient treated with radiotherapy plus ipilimumab. The CDR3 nucleotides read TGTGCCAGCAGCTTAGGAGGGGGACAGGGCCCAGATACGCAGTATTTT. It is translated as CASSLGGGQGPDTQYF.